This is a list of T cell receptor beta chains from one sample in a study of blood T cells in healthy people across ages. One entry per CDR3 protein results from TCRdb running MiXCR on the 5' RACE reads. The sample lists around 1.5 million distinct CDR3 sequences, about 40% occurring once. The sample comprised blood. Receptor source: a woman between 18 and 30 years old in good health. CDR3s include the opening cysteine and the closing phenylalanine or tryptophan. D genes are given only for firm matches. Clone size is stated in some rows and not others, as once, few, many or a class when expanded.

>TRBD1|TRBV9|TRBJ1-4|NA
TGTGCCAGCACCCGATCGGGGACAGACAATGAAAAACTGTTTTTT
CASTRSGTDNEKLFF
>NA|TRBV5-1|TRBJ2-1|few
TGCGCCAGCCGAGTAGCCTCCTACAATGAGCAGTTCTTC
CASRVASYNEQFF
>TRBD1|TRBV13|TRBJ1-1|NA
TGTGCCAGCAGCAGCCGGGGACAGGGGAACACTGAAGCTTTCTTT
CASSSRGQGNTEAFF
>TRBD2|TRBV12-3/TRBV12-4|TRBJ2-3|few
TGTGCCAGCAGTTTGTACAGTAGCGGGGAGACAGATACGCAGTATTTT
CASSLYSSGETDTQYF
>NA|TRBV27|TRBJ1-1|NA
TGTGCCAGCAGTTCGCGTACAAGGGGGGCAAACACTGAAGCTTTCTTT
CASSSRTRGANTEAFF
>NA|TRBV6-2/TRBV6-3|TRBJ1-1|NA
TGTGCCAGCAGGTACAGCCACTTTGAAGCTTTCTTT
CASRYSHFEAFF
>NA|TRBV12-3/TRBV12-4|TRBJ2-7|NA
TGTGCCAGCGGTTTGGGTTCGGACGAGCAGTACTTC
CASGLGSDEQYF
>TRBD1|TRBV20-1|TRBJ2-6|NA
TGCAGTGTATGGCAGGGGGCGGGTGGGGCCAACGTCCTGACTTTC
CSVWQGAGGANVLTF
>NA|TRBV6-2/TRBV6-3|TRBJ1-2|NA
TGTGCCAGCAGCTCTACTAACACTGGCTACACCTTC
CASSSTNTGYTF
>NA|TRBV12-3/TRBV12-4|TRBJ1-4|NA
TGTGCCAGCAGGGGCCGACAGGCAAATAATGAAAAACTGTTTTTT
CASRGRQANNEKLFF
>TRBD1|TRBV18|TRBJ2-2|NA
TGTGCCACCCACCGTGAGGGGGCTACCGGGGAGCTGTTTTTT
CATHREGATGELFF
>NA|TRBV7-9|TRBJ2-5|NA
TGTGCCAGCAGCTTATCCCCTAGCAAACCGATAAGAGAGACCCAGTACTTC
CASSLSPSKPIRETQYF
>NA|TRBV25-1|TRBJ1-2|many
TGTGCCAGCAGTGAAGACATTAACTATGGCTACACCTTC
CASSEDINYGYTF
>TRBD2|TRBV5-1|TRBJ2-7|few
TGCGCCAGCCATCTTAGCGGGAGCTGGAGTGGGTCCTACGAGCAGTACTTC
CASHLSGSWSGSYEQYF
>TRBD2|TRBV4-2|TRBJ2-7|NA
TGTGCCAGCAGCCCCTTGGGAAGCGGGAGAACCTACGAGCAGTACTTC
CASSPLGSGRTYEQYF
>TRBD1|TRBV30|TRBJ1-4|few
TGTGCCTGGGACAGGGGGAATGAAAAACTGTTTTTT
CAWDRGNEKLFF
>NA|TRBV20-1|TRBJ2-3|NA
TGCAGTGCTAGAAGTGGCGGGGAGGTTACGGATACGCAGTATTTT
CSARSGGEVTDTQYF
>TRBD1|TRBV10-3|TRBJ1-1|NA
TGTGCCATCAGTGGGGGACAGCGGAACACTGAAGCTTTCTTT
CAISGGQRNTEAFF
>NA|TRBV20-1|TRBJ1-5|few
TGCAGTGGGAGATATCAGCCCCAGCATTTT
CSGRYQPQHF
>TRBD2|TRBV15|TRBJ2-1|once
TGTGCCACCAGCAGAGAGGGACTAGCGGGCTATGAGCAGTTCTTC
CATSREGLAGYEQFF
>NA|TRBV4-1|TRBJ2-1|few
TGCGCCAGCAGCCCTGGGAGCCCCTACAATGAGCAGTTCTTC
CASSPGSPYNEQFF
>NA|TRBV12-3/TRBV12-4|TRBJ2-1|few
TGTGCCAGCAGTACAAAGACGGGACACGCAATCAATGAGCAGTTCTTC
CASSTKTGHAINEQFF
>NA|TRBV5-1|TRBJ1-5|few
TGCGCCAGCAGCCTCGGGGACGTGAATAGCAATCAGCCCCAGCATTTT
CASSLGDVNSNQPQHF
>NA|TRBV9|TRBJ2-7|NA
TGTGCCAGCAGCAAGGGGGGGGGTCACTCCTACGAGCAGTACTTC
CASSKGGGHSYEQYF
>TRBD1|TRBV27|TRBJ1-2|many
TGTGCCAGCAGGTTGACAGGGGGTTATGGCTACACCTTC
CASRLTGGYGYTF
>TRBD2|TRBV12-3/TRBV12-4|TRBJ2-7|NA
TGTGCCAGCAGTAATAGCGGGGGGGCCGGCGAGCAGTACTTC
CASSNSGGAGEQYF
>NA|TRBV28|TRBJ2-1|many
TGTGCCAGCAGACTCTCCTACAATGAGCAGTTCTTC
CASRLSYNEQFF